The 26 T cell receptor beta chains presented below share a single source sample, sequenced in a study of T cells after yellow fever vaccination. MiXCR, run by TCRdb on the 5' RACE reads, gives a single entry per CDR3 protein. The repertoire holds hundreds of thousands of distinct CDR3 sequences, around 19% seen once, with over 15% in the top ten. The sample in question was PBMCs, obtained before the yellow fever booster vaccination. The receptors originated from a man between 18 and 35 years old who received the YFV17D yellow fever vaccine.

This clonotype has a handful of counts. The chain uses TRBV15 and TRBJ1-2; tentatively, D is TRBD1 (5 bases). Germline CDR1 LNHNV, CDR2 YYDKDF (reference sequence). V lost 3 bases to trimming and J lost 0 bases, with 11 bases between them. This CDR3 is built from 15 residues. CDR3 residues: CATSRTGGTNYGYTF. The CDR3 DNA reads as TGTGCCACCAGCAGGACGGGGGGTACTAACTATGGCTACACCTTC.

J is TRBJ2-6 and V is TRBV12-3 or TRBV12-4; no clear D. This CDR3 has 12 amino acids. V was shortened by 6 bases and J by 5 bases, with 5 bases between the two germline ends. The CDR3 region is CASRKRANVLTF. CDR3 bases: TGTGCCAGCAGGAAAAGGGCCAACGTCCTGACTTTC.

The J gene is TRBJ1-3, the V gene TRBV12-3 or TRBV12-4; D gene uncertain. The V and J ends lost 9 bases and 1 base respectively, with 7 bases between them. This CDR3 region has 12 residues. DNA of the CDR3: TGTGCCAGTTATCGGTCTGGAAACACCATATATTTT. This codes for CASYRSGNTIYF.

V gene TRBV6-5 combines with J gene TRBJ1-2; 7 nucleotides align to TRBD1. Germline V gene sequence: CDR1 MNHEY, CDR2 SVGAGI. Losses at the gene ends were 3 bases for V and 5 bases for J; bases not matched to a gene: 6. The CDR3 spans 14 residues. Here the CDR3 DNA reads TGTGCCAGCAGTTATGACAGGGCCCCATATGGCTACACCTTC. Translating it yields CASSYDRAPYGYTF.

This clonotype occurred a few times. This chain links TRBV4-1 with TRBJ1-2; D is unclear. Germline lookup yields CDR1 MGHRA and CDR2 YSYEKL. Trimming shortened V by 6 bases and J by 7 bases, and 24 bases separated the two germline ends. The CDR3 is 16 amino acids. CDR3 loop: CASSRQGSAGGPGYTF. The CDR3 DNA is TGCGCCAGCAGTCGCCAAGGTTCAGCAGGTGGGCCTGGCTACACCTTC.

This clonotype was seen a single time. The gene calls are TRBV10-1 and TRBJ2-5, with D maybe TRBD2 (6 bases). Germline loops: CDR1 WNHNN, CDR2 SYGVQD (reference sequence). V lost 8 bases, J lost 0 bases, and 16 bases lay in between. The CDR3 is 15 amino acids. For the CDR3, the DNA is TGCGCCAGCTCGAGCGGGCTTAGAGACCAAGAGACCCAGTACTTC. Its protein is CASSSGLRDQETQYF.

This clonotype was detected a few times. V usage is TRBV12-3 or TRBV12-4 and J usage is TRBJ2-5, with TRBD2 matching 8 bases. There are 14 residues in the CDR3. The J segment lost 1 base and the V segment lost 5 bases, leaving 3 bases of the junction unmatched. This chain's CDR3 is CASSPRGVQETQYF. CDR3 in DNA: TGTGCCAGCAGTCCGCGGGGGGTCCAAGAGACCCAGTACTTC.

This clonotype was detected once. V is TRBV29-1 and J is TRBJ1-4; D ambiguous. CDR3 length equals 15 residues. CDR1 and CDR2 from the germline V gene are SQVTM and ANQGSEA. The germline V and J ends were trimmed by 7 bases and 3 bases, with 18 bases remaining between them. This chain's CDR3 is CSAIGKFVANEKLFF. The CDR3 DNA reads TGCAGCGCAATCGGGAAGTTTGTCGCTAATGAAAAACTGTTTTTT.

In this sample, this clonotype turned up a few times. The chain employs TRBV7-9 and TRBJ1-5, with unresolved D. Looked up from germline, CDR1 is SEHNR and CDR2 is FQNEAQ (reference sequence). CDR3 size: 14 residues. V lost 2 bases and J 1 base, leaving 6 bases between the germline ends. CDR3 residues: CASSLNPSNQPQHF. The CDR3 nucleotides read TGTGCCAGCAGCTTAAACCCGAGCAATCAGCCCCAGCATTTT.

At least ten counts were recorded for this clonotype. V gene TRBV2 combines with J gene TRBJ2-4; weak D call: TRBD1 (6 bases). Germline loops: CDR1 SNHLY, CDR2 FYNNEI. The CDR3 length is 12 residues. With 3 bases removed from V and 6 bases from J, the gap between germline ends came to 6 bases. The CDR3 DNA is TGTGCCAGCAGTGAGGACAGAAACATTCAGTACTTC. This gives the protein CASSEDRNIQYF. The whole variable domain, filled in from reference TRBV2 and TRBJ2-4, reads EPEVTQTPSHQVTQMGQEVILRCVPISNHLYFYWYRQILGQKVEFLVSFYNNEISEKSEIFDDQFSVERPDGSNFTLKIRSTKLEDSAMYFCASSEDRNIQYFGAGTRLSVL.

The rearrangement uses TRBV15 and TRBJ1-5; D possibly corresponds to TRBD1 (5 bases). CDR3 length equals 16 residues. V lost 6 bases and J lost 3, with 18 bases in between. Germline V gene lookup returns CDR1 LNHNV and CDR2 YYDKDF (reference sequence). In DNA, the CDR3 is TGTGCCACCAGACAGGAGGAATTCGCCTTCAATCAGCCCCAGCATTTT. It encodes CATRQEEFAFNQPQHF.

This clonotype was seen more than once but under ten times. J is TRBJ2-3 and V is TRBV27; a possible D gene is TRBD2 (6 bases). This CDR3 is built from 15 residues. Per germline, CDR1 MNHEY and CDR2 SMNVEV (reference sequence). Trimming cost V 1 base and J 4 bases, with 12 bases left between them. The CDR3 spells CASSLLGGNADTQYF. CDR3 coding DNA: TGTGCCAGCAGTTTATTGGGGGGTAACGCAGATACGCAGTATTTT.

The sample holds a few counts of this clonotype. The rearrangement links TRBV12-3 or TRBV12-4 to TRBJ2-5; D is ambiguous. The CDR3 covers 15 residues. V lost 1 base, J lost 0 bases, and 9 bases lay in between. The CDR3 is CASSLVGADQETQYF. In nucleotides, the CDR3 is TGTGCCAGCAGTTTAGTGGGCGCCGACCAAGAGACCCAGTACTTC.

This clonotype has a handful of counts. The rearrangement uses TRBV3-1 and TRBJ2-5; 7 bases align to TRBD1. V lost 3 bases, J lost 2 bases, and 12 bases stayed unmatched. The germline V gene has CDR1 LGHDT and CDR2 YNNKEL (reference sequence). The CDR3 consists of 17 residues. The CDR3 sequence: CASSHYAARGFQETQYF. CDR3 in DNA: TGTGCCAGCAGCCATTACGCCGCCAGGGGGTTTCAAGAGACCCAGTACTTC.

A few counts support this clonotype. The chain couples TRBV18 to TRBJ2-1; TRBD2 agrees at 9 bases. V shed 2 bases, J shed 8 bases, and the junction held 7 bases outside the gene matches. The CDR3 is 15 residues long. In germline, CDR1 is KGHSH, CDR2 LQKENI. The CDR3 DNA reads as TGTGCCAGCTCACCAACGGCGGGGGGGCCCCATGAGCAGTTCTTC. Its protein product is CASSPTAGGPHEQFF.

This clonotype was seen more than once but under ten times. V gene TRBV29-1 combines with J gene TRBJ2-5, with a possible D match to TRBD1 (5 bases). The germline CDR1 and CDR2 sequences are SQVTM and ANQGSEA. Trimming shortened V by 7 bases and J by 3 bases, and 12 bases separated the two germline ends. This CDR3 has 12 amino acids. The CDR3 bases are TGCAGCGCAATGGGGCTTGAAGAGACCCAGTACTTC. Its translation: CSAMGLEETQYF.

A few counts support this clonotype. CDR3 nucleotides: TGTGCCAGCAGCTTAACGGGGACAGCTCTCCAAGAGACCCAGTACTTC. It specifies CASSLTGTALQETQYF. This sequence joins TRBV7-3 and TRBJ2-5; 7 bases line up with TRBD1. The CDR3 covers 16 residues. V shed 0 bases and J 1 base; nucleotides not matched to a gene: 5. CDR1 and CDR2 (germline): SGHTA, FQGTGA.

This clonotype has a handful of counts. The CDR3 bases are TGTGCCAGCGAGGTAGGGGCAGGAAGGTACGAGCAGTACGTC. Translated, it gives CASEVGAGRYEQYV. The rearrangement uses TRBV9 and TRBJ2-7; perhaps TRBD1 as D (5 bases). Germline V gives CDR1 SGDLS, CDR2 YYNGEE. The V end lost 7 bases, the J end lost 4 bases, and 18 bases lay between the germline ends. This CDR3 contains 14 residues.

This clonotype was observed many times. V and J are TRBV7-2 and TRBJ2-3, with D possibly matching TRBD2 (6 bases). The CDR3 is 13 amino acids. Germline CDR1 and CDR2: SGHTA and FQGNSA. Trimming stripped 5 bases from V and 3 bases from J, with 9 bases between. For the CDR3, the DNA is TGTGCCAGCAGCCCCGGGGGAACAGATACGCAGTATTTT. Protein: CASSPGGTDTQYF. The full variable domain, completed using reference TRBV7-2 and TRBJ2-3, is GAGVSQSPSNKVTEKGKDVELRCDPISGHTALYWYRQSLGQGLEFLIYFQGNSAPDKSGLPSDRFSAERTGGSVSTLTIQRTQQEDSAVYLCASSPGGTDTQYFGPGTRLTVL.

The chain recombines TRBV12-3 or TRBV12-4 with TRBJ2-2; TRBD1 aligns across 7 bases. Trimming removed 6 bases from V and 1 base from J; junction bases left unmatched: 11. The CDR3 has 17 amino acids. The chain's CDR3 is CASSLGQYEQNTGELFF. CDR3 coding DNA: TGTGCCAGCAGCCTGGGACAGTATGAACAGAACACCGGGGAGCTGTTTTTT.

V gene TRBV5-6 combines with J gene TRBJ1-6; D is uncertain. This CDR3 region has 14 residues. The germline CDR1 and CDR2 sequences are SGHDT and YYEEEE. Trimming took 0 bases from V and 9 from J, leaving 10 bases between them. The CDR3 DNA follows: TGTGCCAGCAGCTTGGTTGGGTCCGGTTCACCCCTCCACTTT. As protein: CASSLVGSGSPLHF.

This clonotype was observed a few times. CDR3 loop: CASSRQGGHTYEQYV. The DNA for the CDR3 is TGTGCCAGCAGTCGACAGGGGGGACACACCTACGAGCAGTACGTC. The V gene is TRBV28, the J gene TRBJ2-7; 9 bases match TRBD1. Germline values: CDR1 MDHEN, CDR2 SYDVKM. V lost 5 bases and J lost 2; bases outside the gene matches: 7. This CDR3 spans 15 amino acids.

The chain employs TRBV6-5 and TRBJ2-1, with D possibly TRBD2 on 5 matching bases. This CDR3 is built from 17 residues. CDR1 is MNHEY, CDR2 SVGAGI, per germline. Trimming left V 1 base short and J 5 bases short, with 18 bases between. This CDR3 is CASSYWRAPSANNEQFF. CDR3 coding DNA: TGTGCCAGCAGTTACTGGCGGGCGCCTTCTGCGAACAATGAGCAGTTCTTC.

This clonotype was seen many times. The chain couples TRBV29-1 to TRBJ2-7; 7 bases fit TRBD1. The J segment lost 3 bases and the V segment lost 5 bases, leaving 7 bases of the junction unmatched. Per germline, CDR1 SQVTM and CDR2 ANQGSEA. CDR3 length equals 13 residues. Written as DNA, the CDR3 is TGCAGCGTTAGGCGGACAGGAAACTACGAGCAGTACTTC. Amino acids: CSVRRTGNYEQYF.

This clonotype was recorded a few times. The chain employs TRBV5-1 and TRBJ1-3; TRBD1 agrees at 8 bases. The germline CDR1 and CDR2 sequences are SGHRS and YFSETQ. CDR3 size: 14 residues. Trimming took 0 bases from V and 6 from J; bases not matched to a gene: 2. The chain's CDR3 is CASSLGTGQNTIYF. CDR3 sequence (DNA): TGCGCCAGCAGCTTGGGGACAGGGCAAAACACCATATATTTT. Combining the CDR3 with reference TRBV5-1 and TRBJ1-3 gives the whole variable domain KAGVTQTPRYLIKTRGQQVTLSCSPISGHRSVSWYQQTPGQGLQFLFEYFSETQRNKGNFPGRFSGRQFSNSRSEMNVSTLELGDSALYLCASSLGTGQNTIYFGEGSWLTVV.

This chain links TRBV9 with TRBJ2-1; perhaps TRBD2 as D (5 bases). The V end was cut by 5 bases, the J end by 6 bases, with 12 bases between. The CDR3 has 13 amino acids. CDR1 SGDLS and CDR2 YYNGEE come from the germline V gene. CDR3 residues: CASRPPGSNEQFF. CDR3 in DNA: TGTGCCAGCAGGCCTCCGGGGAGCAATGAGCAGTTCTTC. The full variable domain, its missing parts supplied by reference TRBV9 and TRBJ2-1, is DSGVTQTPKHLITATGQRVTLRCSPRSGDLSVYWYQQSLDQGLQFLIQYYNGEERAKGNILERFSAQQFPDLHSELNLSSLELGDSALYFCASRPPGSNEQFFGPGTRLTVL.